This TCR beta chain appears in the sequencing data of a study of metastatic and nonmetastatic thyroid tumors. At the level of the study: The comparison covered peripheral blood and tumor or nodule tissue in malignant and benign thyroid patients. Overall study findings and caveats: Reportedly, malignant thyroid tumors had significantly higher TCR beta diversity than benign nodules, in blood and tumor.

Per the authors' pipeline: Variation in CDR3 across clinicopathological groups served as the basis for constructing a distant-metastasis classifier in papillary thyroid cancer. TCRdb called clones again from the PCR reads with MiXCR. The V and J calls were not made by the authors but by TCRdb's processing. The sample lists fewer than 35,000 clones, 25% to 35% seen once, with 30% to 40% in the top ten. Until they underwent thyroid surgery, no patient had received any treatment. The germline V gene encodes CDR1 SGHVS and CDR2 FNYEAQ. V lost 3 bases to trimming and J lost 4 bases; unmatched junction nucleotides: 2. This CDR3 has 15 residues. This clone was detected many times. What it binds is unknown.

The sample taken for sequencing was blood. The sequence was collected from a female donor with papillary thyroid cancer or a benign thyroid nodule (not recorded which). Some clones in this sample may be carry-over from other donors' samples. The chain recombines TRBV7-6 with TRBJ1-5; 11 bases align to TRBD1. This CDR3 is CASSLGTGGNQPQHF. Written as DNA, the CDR3 is TGTGCCAGCAGCTTGGGGACAGGGGGAAATCAGCCCCAGCATTTT.